This T cell receptor beta chain was sequenced during a study of response to subunit inactivated influenza vaccine. TCRdb re-analysed the RT-PCR reads in MiXCR, keeping a single row per CDR3 protein. Of about 170,000 distinct CDR3 sequences listed, roughly 12% are singletons. This clonotype turned up a few times. The data also belong to a second study, concerning T cells expressing NK-cell markers. That investigation notes: Synthesis of TCR beta cDNA relied on 5'RACE template switching carrying UMIs. Seven donors tested HCMV-seropositive and one tested seronegative among the eight sequenced. In five or six donors, dominant NKG2C+ clonotypes were roughly 1.0-7.0% of CD8+ T cells. Similarly, these clonotypes led the CD3+CD56-NKG2C+ fraction as well in several donors.

This material consisted of CD8+ T cells sorted from PBMCs, taken roughly 12 days after vaccination. The sequence derives from a man aged 50 or older who received an inactivated influenza vaccine.

The CDR3: CASSQELAGHYNEQFF. The CDR3 DNA reads as TGTGCCAGCAGCCAAGAGCTAGCGGGTCACTACAATGAGCAGTTCTTC. This rearrangement joins TRBV3-1 to TRBJ2-1, with 8 bases identical to TRBD2. Germline V gene sequence: CDR1 LGHDT, CDR2 YNNKEL (reference sequence). This CDR3 is 16 amino acids long. The ends lost 0 bases at V and 3 bases at J; junction bases unmatched: 4.